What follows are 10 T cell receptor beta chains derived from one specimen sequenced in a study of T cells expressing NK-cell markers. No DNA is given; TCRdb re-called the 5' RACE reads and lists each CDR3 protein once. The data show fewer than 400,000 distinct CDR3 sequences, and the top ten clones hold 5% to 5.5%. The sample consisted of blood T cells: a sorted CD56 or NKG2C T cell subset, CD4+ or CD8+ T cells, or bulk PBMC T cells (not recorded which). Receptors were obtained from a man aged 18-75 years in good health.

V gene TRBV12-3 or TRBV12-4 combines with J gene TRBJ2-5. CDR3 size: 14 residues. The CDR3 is CASSQAGTVSTQYF.

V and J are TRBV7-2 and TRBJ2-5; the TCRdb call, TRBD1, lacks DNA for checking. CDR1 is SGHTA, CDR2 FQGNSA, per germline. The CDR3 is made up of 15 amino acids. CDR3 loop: CASSNLGQKQETQYF.

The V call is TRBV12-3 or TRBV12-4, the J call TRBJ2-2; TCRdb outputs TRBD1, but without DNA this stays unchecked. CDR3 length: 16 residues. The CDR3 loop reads CASRGAGTGNTGELFF.

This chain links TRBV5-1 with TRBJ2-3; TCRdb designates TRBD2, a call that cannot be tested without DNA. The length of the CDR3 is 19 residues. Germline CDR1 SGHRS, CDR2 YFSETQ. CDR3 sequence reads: CASSSGDYRGLSGTDTQYF.

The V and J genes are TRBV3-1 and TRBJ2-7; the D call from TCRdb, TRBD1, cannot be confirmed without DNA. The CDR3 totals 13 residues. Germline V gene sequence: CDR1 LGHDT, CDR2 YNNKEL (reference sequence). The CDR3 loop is CASSPPDRGLQYF.

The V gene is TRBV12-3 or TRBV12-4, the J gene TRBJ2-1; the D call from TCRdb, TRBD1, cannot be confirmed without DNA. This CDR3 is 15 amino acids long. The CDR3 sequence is CASSLVGTGGSEQFF.

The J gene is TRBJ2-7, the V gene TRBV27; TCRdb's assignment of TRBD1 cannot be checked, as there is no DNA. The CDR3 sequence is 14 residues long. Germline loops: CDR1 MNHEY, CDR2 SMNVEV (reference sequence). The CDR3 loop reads CASSPPGGVGEQYF.

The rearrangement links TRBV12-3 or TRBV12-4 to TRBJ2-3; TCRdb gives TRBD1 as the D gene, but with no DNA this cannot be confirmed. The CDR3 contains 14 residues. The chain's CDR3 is CASSSGTHSGTQYF.

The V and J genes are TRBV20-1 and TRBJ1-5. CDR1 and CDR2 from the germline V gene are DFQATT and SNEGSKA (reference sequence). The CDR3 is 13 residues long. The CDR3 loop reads CSASPDSNQPQHF.

CDR3 amino acids: CASSFAAGGPNEQFF. The J gene is TRBJ2-1, the V gene TRBV5-1; TCRdb proposes TRBD2, but this gene call is untestable without DNA. The germline V gene has CDR1 SGHRS and CDR2 YFSETQ. The CDR3 spans 15 residues.